Below are 7 T cell receptor beta chains sequenced from a single sample in a study of blood T cells in healthy people across ages. Together with a sample-barcoded 5' primer, a J-beta primer mix was included in a second PCR lasting roughly 6 to 12 cycles. Each CDR3 protein is one row after TCRdb ran MiXCR on the 5' RACE reads. In the table there are about 900,000 distinct CDR3 sequences, approximately 65% of which are singletons. What was sequenced was blood. The receptors come from a man in his thirties or forties in good health.

The chain joins TRBV7-2 to TRBJ1-6, with D unresolved. The germline CDR1 and CDR2 sequences are SGHTA and FQGNSA. Trimming cost V 4 bases and J 5 bases, with 18 bases left between them. The CDR3 contains 17 residues. The CDR3 reads CASSSPPASGDNSPLHF. In nucleotides, the CDR3 is TGTGCCAGCAGCTCCCCTCCGGCCTCTGGGGATAATTCACCCCTCCACTTT. Full variable domain (rest looked up from reference TRBV7-2 and TRBJ1-6): GAGVSQSPSNKVTEKGKDVELRCDPISGHTALYWYRQSLGQGLEFLIYFQGNSAPDKSGLPSDRFSAERTGGSVSTLTIQRTQQEDSAVYLCASSSPPASGDNSPLHFGNGTRLTVT.

The chain uses TRBV13 and TRBJ2-7; TRBD1 matches 10 bases. Germline values: CDR1 PRHDT, CDR2 FYEKMQ (reference sequence). The CDR3 loop spans 17 amino acids. Unmatched junction bases numbered 7, after V lost 2 bases and J lost 0 bases. As DNA, the CDR3 is TGTGCCAGCAGCTTACAACACGGGACAGGGGTCTCCTACGAGCAGTACTTC. Its translation is CASSLQHGTGVSYEQYF.

In DNA form, the CDR3 reads TGTGCCAGCAGCGCACTAGCGCAAGGGCTCGAGCAGTACTTC. It yields the protein CASSALAQGLEQYF. V gene TRBV7-2 combines with J gene TRBJ2-4; 7 positions agree with TRBD2. The J call may be faulty, since TRBJ2-7 better matches the DNA end. CDR1 is SGHTA and CDR2 is FQGNSA in the germline V gene. CDR3 length equals 14 residues.

The V and J genes are TRBV24-1 and TRBJ2-1; D may be TRBD2 (6 bases). Germline loops: CDR1 KGHDR, CDR2 SFDVKD. With 6 bases removed from V and 0 bases from J, the gap between germline ends came to 14 bases. CDR3 length: 16 amino acids. Here the CDR3 DNA reads TGTGCCACCAGTAGCGACCAGGGAGGCTCCTACAATGAGCAGTTCTTC. Its protein is CATSSDQGGSYNEQFF.

In nucleotides, the CDR3 is TGTGCCAGCCTACAGTTACAGAACTATGGCTACACCTTC. Its protein is CASLQLQNYGYTF. The rearrangement links TRBV7-2 to TRBJ1-2; D is undetermined. The CDR3 is 13 residues long. The V gene's germline CDR1 is SGHTA and CDR2 FQGNSA. V shed 8 bases and J shed 2 bases, with 12 bases lying between them.

This chain's CDR3 is CSARKLGQRLYGYTF. The CDR3 DNA follows: TGCAGTGCTAGAAAACTAGGACAGAGGCTTTATGGCTACACCTTC. The rearrangement uses TRBV20-1 and TRBJ1-2; a weak D match, TRBD1 (6 bases). CDR1 is DFQATT and CDR2 is SNEGSKA in the germline V gene (reference sequence). The CDR3 runs 15 residues. Between the trimmed V and J ends, which lost 2 bases and 5 bases, there was a span of 18 bases.

This chain connects TRBV7-9 to TRBJ2-7; the D gene is possibly TRBD1 (5 bases). The CDR3 is 15 amino acids. The germline V gene has CDR1 SEHNR and CDR2 FQNEAQ (reference sequence). The ends were cut back, 4 bases at V and 7 bases at J, with 20 bases in the middle. The CDR3 coding sequence is TGTGCCAGCAGCTACCTGGGGCAGGCGGAAGGTGAGCAGTACTTC. Translating it yields CASSYLGQAEGEQYF.